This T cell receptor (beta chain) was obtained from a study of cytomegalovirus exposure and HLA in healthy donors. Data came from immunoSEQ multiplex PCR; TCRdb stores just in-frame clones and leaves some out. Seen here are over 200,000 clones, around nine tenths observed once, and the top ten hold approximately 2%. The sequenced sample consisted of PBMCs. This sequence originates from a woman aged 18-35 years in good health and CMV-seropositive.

CDR3 DNA: TGCGCCAGCAGCCCCAGGACAGTTTCTAATGGCTACACCTTC. Translating it yields CASSPRTVSNGYTF. The chain is built from TRBV5-1 and TRBJ1-2; perhaps TRBD1 as D (6 bases). CDR3 size: 14 residues. V was trimmed by 4 bases and J by 6 bases, leaving 16 bases between them. CDR1 and CDR2 from the germline V gene are SGHRS and YFSETQ.